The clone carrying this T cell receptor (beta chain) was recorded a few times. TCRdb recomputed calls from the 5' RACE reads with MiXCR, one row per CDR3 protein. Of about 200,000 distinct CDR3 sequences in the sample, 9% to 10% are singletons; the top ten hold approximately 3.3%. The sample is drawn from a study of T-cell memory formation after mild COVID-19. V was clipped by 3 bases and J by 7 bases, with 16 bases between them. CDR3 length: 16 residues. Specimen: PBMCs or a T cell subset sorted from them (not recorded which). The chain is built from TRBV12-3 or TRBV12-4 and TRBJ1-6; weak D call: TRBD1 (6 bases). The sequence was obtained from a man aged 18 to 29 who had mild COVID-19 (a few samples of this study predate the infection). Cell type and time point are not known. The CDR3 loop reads CASSFRAQGLNSPLHF. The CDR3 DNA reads TGTGCCAGCAGTTTTCGGGCACAGGGATTGAATTCACCCCTCCACTTT.